A single sample is the source of the 32 T cell receptor beta chains below, sequenced in a study of response to subunit inactivated influenza vaccine. TCRdb re-derived calls from the RT-PCR reads in MiXCR, one entry per CDR3 protein. Of around 300,000 distinct CDR3 sequences detected, approximately 20% appear once; the ten largest clones hold over 9%. The input for sequencing was PBMCs from blood, taken about 20 months after vaccination. The source is a man aged 50 to 75 who received an inactivated influenza vaccine.

This clonotype was seen a single time. The CDR3 loop is CASRKPTGVHEQYF. The CDR3 DNA follows: TGTGCCAGCAGGAAACCGACAGGGGTGCACGAGCAGTACTTC. V is TRBV28 and J is TRBJ2-7; 8 positions match TRBD1. V lost 6 bases, J lost 5 bases, and 9 bases stayed unmatched. The germline gives CDR1 MDHEN, CDR2 SYDVKM. There are 14 residues in the CDR3. The whole variable domain, filled in from reference TRBV28 and TRBJ2-7, reads DVKVTQSSRYLVKRTGEKVFLECVQDMDHENMFWYRQDPGLGLRLIYFSYDVKMKEKGDIPEGYSVSREKKERFSLILESASTNQTSMYLCASRKPTGVHEQYFGPGTRLTVT.

The rearrangement joins TRBV5-5 to TRBJ2-2; weak D call: TRBD2 (7 bases). Between the trimmed V and J ends, which lost 2 bases and 3 bases, there was a span of 14 bases. Germline CDR1 is SGHKS and CDR2 is YYEKEE (reference sequence). This CDR3 has 16 amino acids. CDR3 protein: CASSFPGGLDTGELFF. The CDR3 nucleotides read TGTGCCAGCAGCTTCCCCGGGGGGCTGGACACCGGGGAGCTGTTTTTT.

The table lists this clonotype with a few counts. The rearrangement links TRBV18 to TRBJ2-1, with 10 bases aligning to TRBD2. CDR3 length: 14 amino acids. The V gene's germline CDR1 is KGHSH and CDR2 LQKENI. V lost 3 bases and J lost 8; bases outside the gene matches: 4. CDR3 residues: CASSPGLARDEQFF. The CDR3 bases are TGTGCCAGCTCACCGGGACTAGCGAGGGATGAGCAGTTCTTC.

Details on this clonotype: The germline gene is not matched at one end of the junction; a read error may be the cause. This chain links TRBV28 with TRBJ1-6, with D maybe TRBD1 (6 bases). CDR1 and CDR2 from the germline V gene are MDHEN and SYDVKM. The CDR3 runs 16 residues. The CDR3 DNA is TGTGCCAGCAGGGGGGTTGGGGGCTCCTATTATTCACCCCTCCACTTT. It codes for CASRGVGGSYYSPLHF. The full variable domain, in which reference TRBV28 and TRBJ1-6 provide the parts outside the CDR3, is DVKVTQSSRYLVKRTGEKVFLECVQDMDHENMFWYRQDPGLGLRLIYFSYDVKMKEKGDIPEGYSVSREKKERFSLILESASTNQTSMYLCASRGVGGSYYSPLHFGNGTRLTVT.

A few counts support this clonotype. V usage is TRBV6-5 and J usage is TRBJ1-1, with 7 nucleotides matching TRBD1. CDR1 MNHEY and CDR2 SVGAGI come from the germline V gene. This CDR3 comprises 14 residues. V was clipped by 2 bases and J by 3 bases; unmatched bases: 3. The CDR3 protein is CASSYGTDYTEAFF. Here the CDR3 DNA reads TGTGCCAGCAGTTACGGGACAGATTACACTGAAGCTTTCTTT.

This sequence joins TRBV7-3 and TRBJ2-3; no reliable D call. Germline V gene lookup returns CDR1 SGHTA and CDR2 FQGTGA. This CDR3 contains 14 residues. The ends were cut back, 5 bases at V and 5 bases at J, with 14 bases in the middle. The CDR3 sequence is CASSPGRAVDTQYF. The CDR3 DNA follows: TGTGCCAGCAGCCCCGGTCGGGCCGTAGATACGCAGTATTTT. The full variable domain, in which reference TRBV7-3 and TRBJ2-3 provide the parts outside the CDR3, is GAGVSQTPSNKVTEKGKYVELRCDPISGHTALYWYRQSLGQGPEFLIYFQGTGAADDSGLPNDRFFAVRPEGSVSTLKIQRTERGDSAVYLCASSPGRAVDTQYFGPGTRLTVL.

J is TRBJ2-7 and V is TRBV6-2 or TRBV6-3, with no clear D. Germline lookup yields CDR1 MNHEY and CDR2 SVGEGT. CDR3 length: 13 residues. The ends were cut back, 2 bases at V and 3 bases at J, with 8 bases in the middle. CDR3: CASSYVGRYEQYF. Here the CDR3 DNA reads TGTGCCAGCAGTTACGTGGGCCGCTACGAGCAGTACTTC.

The V call is TRBV14, the J call TRBJ2-5, with 10 bases aligning to TRBD2. This CDR3 is 16 amino acids long. J was trimmed by 2 bases and V by 5 bases; bases with no gene match: 8. Per germline, CDR1 SGHDN and CDR2 FVKESK. The CDR3 DNA is TGTGCCAGCAGCTCACTAGCGGGAACGTATCAAGAGACCCAGTACTTC. Translation gives CASSSLAGTYQETQYF. Combining the CDR3 with reference TRBV14 and TRBJ2-5 gives the whole variable domain EAGVTQFPSHSVIEKGQTVTLRCDPISGHDNLYWYRRVMGKEIKFLLHFVKESKQDESGMPNNRFLAERTGGTYSTLKVQPAELEDSGVYFCASSSLAGTYQETQYFGPGTRLLVL.

The chain uses TRBV13 and TRBJ2-7; D uncertain. This CDR3 contains 13 residues. V gave up 0 bases and J gave up 6 bases, with 9 bases separating them. Germline CDR1 and CDR2: PRHDT and FYEKMQ (reference sequence). The CDR3 is CASSLGLGSEQYF. The CDR3 DNA reads TGTGCCAGCAGCTTAGGCCTGGGCTCCGAGCAGTACTTC.

This clonotype has just a few counts. The chain is built from TRBV29-1 and TRBJ2-5, with TRBD1 matching 7 bases. J lost 4 bases, V lost 5 bases, and 7 bases had no gene match. The V gene's germline CDR1 is SQVTM and CDR2 ANQGSEA. The CDR3 has 13 residues. DNA of the CDR3: TGCAGCGTTTCTCTGACAGGGCCAGAGACCCAGTACTTC. This codes for CSVSLTGPETQYF.

The J gene is TRBJ2-5, the V gene TRBV28, with a tentative D call TRBD2 (6 bases). The CDR3 is 18 amino acids. The V end was cut by 5 bases, the J end by 4 bases, with 26 bases between. The germline V gene encodes CDR1 MDHEN and CDR2 SYDVKM. CDR3 nucleotide sequence: TGTGCCAGCAGTCCGTCGATTCCGGGAGTCATTTTTGGAGAGACCCAGTACTTC. This sequence encodes CASSPSIPGVIFGETQYF.

This clonotype was seen only a few times. The chain uses TRBV7-2 and TRBJ1-3, with TRBD1 matching 9 bases. Germline CDR1 SGHTA, CDR2 FQGNSA. The V segment lost 6 bases and the J segment 4 bases; nucleotides outside the gene matches: 7. The CDR3 spans 15 residues. CDR3 region: CASRPTGGGGNTIYF. CDR3 nucleotides: TGTGCCAGCAGACCAACAGGGGGCGGCGGAAACACCATATATTTT.

The chain combines TRBV15 with TRBJ2-1; D gene ambiguous. CDR1 is LNHNV, CDR2 YYDKDF, per germline (reference sequence). This CDR3 is 12 amino acids long. Trimming cost V 1 base and J 9 bases, with 7 bases left between them. The CDR3 reads CATSRAGFEQFF. The CDR3 DNA sequence: TGTGCCACCAGCAGAGCTGGCTTTGAGCAGTTCTTC.

The V call is TRBV5-1, the J call TRBJ1-5; a weak D match, TRBD1 (6 bases). Germline-derived CDR1 and CDR2 are SGHRS and YFSETQ. The CDR3 is made up of 15 amino acids. The ends were cut back, 4 bases at V and 1 base at J, with 12 bases in the middle. CDR3 nucleotide sequence: TGCGCCAGCAGCCCCGACGGGGGCAGCAATCAGCCCCAGCATTTT. Residues: CASSPDGGSNQPQHF. The whole variable domain, filled in from reference TRBV5-1 and TRBJ1-5, reads KAGVTQTPRYLIKTRGQQVTLSCSPISGHRSVSWYQQTPGQGLQFLFEYFSETQRNKGNFPGRFSGRQFSNSRSEMNVSTLELGDSALYLCASSPDGGSNQPQHFGDGTRLSIL.

The chain couples TRBV12-3 or TRBV12-4 to TRBJ2-7; 9 positions match TRBD1. The CDR3 is 15 amino acids. After removal of 6 bases from V and 4 bases from J, the junction contained 10 bases not matched to a gene. The CDR3 DNA follows: TGTGCCAGCAGGGCCGGGACAGGGCCTTTTTACGAGCAGTACTTC. Translation gives CASRAGTGPFYEQYF.

The rearrangement uses TRBV11-2 and TRBJ2-7; D uncertain. Germline values: CDR1 SGHAT, CDR2 FQNNGV. There are 11 residues in the CDR3. V lost 1 base and J 8 bases, leaving 6 bases between the germline ends. The CDR3 loop reads CASSLVEQQYF. CDR3 sequence (DNA): TGTGCCAGCAGCTTAGTTGAGCAGCAGTACTTC.

In its sample, this clonotype was seen a few times. V and J are TRBV20-1 and TRBJ1-4; tentatively, D is TRBD1 (5 bases). The germline gives CDR1 DFQATT, CDR2 SNEGSKA (reference sequence). The V gene lost 3 bases and the J gene lost 2 bases, with 13 bases spanning the gap. The CDR3 has 15 residues. CDR3 sequence (DNA): TGCAGTGCTAGCGGCAGGGATTCTACTAATGAAAAACTGTTTTTT. It codes for CSASGRDSTNEKLFF.

CDR3 residues: CASSEGRQETQYF. The CDR3 DNA reads TGTGCCAGCAGTGAGGGACGGCAAGAGACCCAGTACTTC. The rearrangement links TRBV28 to TRBJ2-5, with D perhaps TRBD1 or TRBD2 (5 bases each). The CDR3 is made up of 13 amino acids. Deletions cut 5 bases from V and 2 bases from J, with 9 bases between. The germline V gene has CDR1 MDHEN and CDR2 SYDVKM.

This clonotype has only a few counts. This chain connects TRBV28 to TRBJ1-4; D uncertain. V was shortened by 3 bases and J by 4 bases, with 12 bases between the two germline ends. CDR3 length: 15 amino acids. CDR1 is MDHEN and CDR2 is SYDVKM in the germline V gene. The CDR3 DNA sequence: TGTGCCAGCAGTTTGCCCGCTGCGGGTAATGAAAAACTGTTTTTT. Its protein is CASSLPAAGNEKLFF.

The chain uses TRBV7-2 and TRBJ1-2; 8 positions agree with TRBD1. Per the germline V gene, CDR1 is SGHTA and CDR2 is FQGNSA. This CDR3 has 16 residues. V was pared by 0 bases and J by 8 bases, with 11 bases of the junction left unmatched. Written as DNA, the CDR3 is TGTGCCAGCAGCTTAGCCCCCAAACAGGGGGTCGAAGGCTACACCTTC. This gives the protein CASSLAPKQGVEGYTF.

V is TRBV2 and J is TRBJ1-6, with D possibly TRBD1 on 6 matching bases. Germline assignment: CDR1 SNHLY and CDR2 FYNNEI. V lost 4 bases, J lost 3 bases, and 13 bases lay in between. The length of the CDR3 is 16 residues. CDR3 in DNA: TGTGCCAGCAGTGCGGCAGGGGCCTTCTATAATTCACCCCTCCACTTT. This translates into CASSAAGAFYNSPLHF. Drawing the rest from reference TRBV2 and TRBJ1-6, the complete variable domain is EPEVTQTPSHQVTQMGQEVILRCVPISNHLYFYWYRQILGQKVEFLVSFYNNEISEKSEIFDDQFSVERPDGSNFTLKIRSTKLEDSAMYFCASSAAGAFYNSPLHFGNGTRLTVT.

The CDR3 is CASSHPRAGDYEQYF. DNA of the CDR3: TGTGCCAGCAGCCACCCACGGGCGGGGGATTACGAGCAGTACTTC. The V and J genes are TRBV7-9 and TRBJ2-7; 7 bases align to TRBD2. J gave up 4 bases and V 5 bases, and 11 bases lay outside the gene matches. The CDR3 has 15 residues. Germline values: CDR1 SEHNR, CDR2 FQNEAQ (reference sequence).

This clonotype has more than one count but fewer than ten. The CDR3 here is CASSFVHGYTF. CDR3 DNA: TGTGCCAGCAGCTTCGTCCATGGCTACACCTTC. This chain links TRBV5-6 with TRBJ1-2; D not certain. Germline V gives CDR1 SGHDT, CDR2 YYEEEE. There are 11 residues in the CDR3. V lost 2 bases and J lost 6, with 5 bases in between.

CDR3 bases: TGTGCCAGCAGCTTAGTGATAGATACGCAGTATTTT. Translation gives CASSLVIDTQYF. The chain uses TRBV7-9 and TRBJ2-3; D gene ambiguous. In germline, CDR1 is SEHNR, CDR2 FQNEAQ (reference sequence). Between the trimmed V and J ends, which lost 1 base and 5 bases, there was a span of 4 bases. This CDR3 has 12 amino acids.

Details on this clonotype: Relative to the germline gene, one junction end is altered; a read error may explain this. The gene calls are TRBV6-5 and TRBJ2-5; 9 positions match TRBD1. CDR3 length: 15 residues. Germline lookup yields CDR1 MNHEY and CDR2 SVGAGI. Here the CDR3 reads CVSSYGTGSRETQYF. CDR3 in DNA: TGTGTCAGCAGTTACGGGACAGGGAGTCGGGAGACCCAGTACTTC.

The table lists this clonotype with a few counts. The chain combines TRBV20-1 with TRBJ2-1; no firm D call. CDR1 and CDR2 (germline): DFQATT, SNEGSKA (reference sequence). With 3 bases removed from V and 0 bases from J, the gap between germline ends came to 12 bases. This CDR3 has 15 residues. The CDR3 sequence is CSARGPTSSYNEQFF. DNA of the CDR3: TGCAGTGCTAGGGGCCCGACCAGCTCCTACAATGAGCAGTTCTTC.

The chain is built from TRBV5-1 and TRBJ1-3; maybe TRBD1 (5 bases). Germline V lookup: CDR1 SGHRS, CDR2 YFSETQ. This CDR3 has 14 residues. V was cut by 1 base and J by 8 bases, with 13 bases left in between. CDR3 DNA sequence: TGCGCCAGCAGCTTGAGAACAGGCGGAGACACCATATATTTT. This codes for CASSLRTGGDTIYF.

In this sample, this clonotype turned up a few times. This chain links TRBV7-7 with TRBJ2-5; weak D call: TRBD2 (6 bases). CDR1 and CDR2 from the germline V gene are SSHAT and FNYEAQ (reference sequence). Trimming shortened V by 2 bases and J by 2 bases, and 12 bases separated the two germline ends. This CDR3 comprises 15 residues. In DNA form, the CDR3 reads TGTGCCAGCAGCTTAAGGTGGGGGACTCAAGAGACCCAGTACTTC. As protein: CASSLRWGTQETQYF.

Only a few counts were recorded for this clonotype. This chain links TRBV21-1 with TRBJ1-1; TRBD1 is the table's D call, not checked against the DNA. TRBV21-1 is shown as a pseudogene. This CDR3 is built from 14 residues. CDR3 protein: CASSGRDMNTEAFF. The CDR3 bases are TGTGCCAGCAGCGGCCGGGACATGAACACTGAAGCTTTCTTT.

A few counts support this clonotype. The V gene is TRBV7-9, the J gene TRBJ1-1; D may be TRBD1 (5 bases). The length of the CDR3 is 16 residues. Deletions cut 5 bases from V and 3 bases from J, with 19 bases between. From germline, CDR1 is SEHNR and CDR2 FQNEAQ (reference sequence). The CDR3 DNA follows: TGTGCCAGCAGCCGCCCAGGGCCCGACCCGGACACTGAAGCTTTCTTT. Translated: CASSRPGPDPDTEAFF.

This clonotype came up a few times. The chain links TRBV6-1 to TRBJ1-6; D unclear. V was trimmed by 6 bases and J by 0 bases, leaving 18 bases between them. CDR1 MNHNS and CDR2 SASEGT come from the germline V gene. This CDR3 is 18 amino acids long. CDR3 sequence (DNA): TGTGCCAGCAGACCCCATTGGTCTCATAGCTCCTATAATTCACCCCTCCACTTT. This sequence encodes CASRPHWSHSSYNSPLHF.

This clonotype was detected many times. V gene TRBV3-1 combines with J gene TRBJ1-1; the D is unclear. Trimming removed 4 bases at V and 7 bases at J, with 13 bases between. CDR3 length: 13 residues. Germline V gene data show CDR1 as LGHDT and CDR2 as YNNKEL (reference sequence). The CDR3 DNA sequence: TGTGCCAGCAGCCGAGGCTACGGAAGTGAAGCTTTCTTT. Residues: CASSRGYGSEAFF.